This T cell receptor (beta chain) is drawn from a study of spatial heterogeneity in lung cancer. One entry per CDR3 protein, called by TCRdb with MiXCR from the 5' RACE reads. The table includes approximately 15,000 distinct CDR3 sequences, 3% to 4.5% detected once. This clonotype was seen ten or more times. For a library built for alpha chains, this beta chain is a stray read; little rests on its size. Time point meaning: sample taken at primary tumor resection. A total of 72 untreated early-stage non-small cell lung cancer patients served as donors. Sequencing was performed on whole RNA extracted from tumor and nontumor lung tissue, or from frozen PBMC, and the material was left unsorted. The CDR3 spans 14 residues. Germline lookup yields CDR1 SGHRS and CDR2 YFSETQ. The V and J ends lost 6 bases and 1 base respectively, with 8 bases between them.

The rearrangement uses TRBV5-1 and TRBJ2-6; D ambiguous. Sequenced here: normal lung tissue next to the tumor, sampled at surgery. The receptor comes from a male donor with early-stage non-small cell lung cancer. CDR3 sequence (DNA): TGCGCCAGCAAATCCGAATCTGGGGCCAACGTCCTGACTTTC. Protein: CASKSESGANVLTF. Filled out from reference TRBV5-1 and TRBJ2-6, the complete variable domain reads KAGVTQTPRYLIKTRGQQVTLSCSPISGHRSVSWYQQTPGQGLQFLFEYFSETQRNKGNFPGRFSGRQFSNSRSEMNVSTLELGDSALYLCASKSESGANVLTFGAGSRLTVL.